This T cell receptor beta chain comes out of a study of T-cell memory formation after mild COVID-19. Across the study: Across donors, TCR clusters were largely donor specific. Findings and caveats of the study: CD4+ bias marked clones expanding day 15 to 37, unlike balanced contracting clones.

From 5'RACE with constant-segment primers came TCR alpha and TCR beta cDNA libraries that carried sample barcodes and UMIs. TCRdb re-analysed the 5' RACE reads in MiXCR, keeping a single row per CDR3 protein. Of 270,000 or so distinct CDR3 sequences in the sample, roughly 18% were seen once. As for this clonotype: Its cognate antigen is unknown.

The CDR3 runs 14 residues. Germline CDR1 is MDHEN and CDR2 is SYDVKM. The trim removed 4 bases at V and 11 bases at J, leaving 5 bases unmatched. The specimen sequenced was PBMCs or a T cell subset sorted from them (not recorded which). This sequence originates from a man aged 18-30 years who had mild COVID-19 (a few samples of this study predate the infection). Cell type and time point are not known. V gene TRBV28 combines with J gene TRBJ2-1, with TRBD2 matching over 13 bases. The CDR3 nucleotides read TGTGCCAGCAGTTCCGGGACTAGCGGGATGCAGCAGTTCTTC. Translation: CASSSGTSGMQQFF.